The sequence of this T cell receptor beta chain was determined in a study of T cells after yellow fever vaccination. Notes on the study in general: Shared CD4/CD8 clonotypes were a small share, likely from convergent recombination.

5'RACE template switching generated TCR cDNA, adding a universal primer site and UMIs. Each CDR3 protein gets one entry after TCRdb re-called the 5' RACE reads with MiXCR. The table includes some 150,000 distinct CDR3 sequences, roughly 9.6% detected once. To note about this clonotype: Its target is not known.

Germline-derived CDR1 and CDR2 are SGHAT and FQNNGV. CDR3 length equals 14 residues. V gave up 7 bases and J gave up 7 bases, with 16 bases separating them. The TCR sequence derives from a young man who received the YFV17D yellow fever vaccine. This sequence joins TRBV11-2 and TRBJ2-2, with D possibly being TRBD1 (6 bases). The input for sequencing was CD8+ T cells sorted from PBMCs, taken 15 days after the yellow fever booster vaccination. The CDR3 DNA sequence: TGTGCCAGCACCCTTGGGGGCGTGGGCGGGGAGCTGTTTTTT. The encoded protein is CASTLGGVGGELFF. Full variable domain (rest looked up from reference TRBV11-2 and TRBJ2-2): EAGVAQSPRYKIIEKRQSVAFWCNPISGHATLYWYQQILGQGPKLLIQFQNNGVVDDSQLPKDRFSAERLKGVDSTLKIQPAKLEDSAVYLCASTLGGVGGELFFGEGSRLTVL.